The next 10 T cell receptor beta chains were all read from a single sample in a study of T cells in Graves' hyperthyroidism and ophthalmopathy. Amplification yielded TCR beta CDR3 regions, with RNA transcripts as the source. The HTBI primer set served for first-round RT-PCR of the TCR CDR3. MiXCR, applied by TCRdb to the multiplex PCR reads, yields one record per CDR3 protein. This sample has 200,000 to 300,000 distinct CDR3 sequences, with around 15% found just once. The sample comprised blood. Every receptor here comes from a woman aged 18-30 years with Graves' ophthalmopathy.

V gene TRBV5-1 combines with J gene TRBJ1-6; 8 nucleotides agree with TRBD1. After removal of 4 bases from V and 2 bases from J, the junction contained 8 bases not matched to a gene. The CDR3 has 17 amino acids. In germline, CDR1 is SGHRS, CDR2 YFSETQ. The CDR3 nucleotides are TGCGCCAGCAGCCGGAGGGGACAGGCGGCCTATAATTCACCCCTCCACTTT. Translated: CASSRRGQAAYNSPLHF.

This clonotype was found many times. The junction does not match germline at one end; this may be a read error. The chain is built from TRBV4-1 and TRBJ2-1; tentatively, D is TRBD2 (6 bases). CDR1 and CDR2 from the germline V gene are MGHRA and YSYEKL. The CDR3 has 16 amino acids. DNA of the CDR3: TGCGCCAGCAGCCAAGTCGTTAGCGGAGGATACAGTGAGCAGTTCTTC. Amino acids: CASSQVVSGGYSEQFF.

This clonotype was seen at least ten times. V usage is TRBV18 and J usage is TRBJ2-1, with 10 bases that match TRBD2. The V and J ends lost 3 bases and 4 bases, in that order; junction bases with no gene match: 0. The germline V gene encodes CDR1 KGHSH and CDR2 LQKENI. The CDR3 covers 14 residues. This CDR3 reads CASSPTSGYNEQFF. The DNA of the CDR3 is TGTGCCAGCTCACCGACTAGCGGGTACAATGAGCAGTTCTTC.

This clonotype was seen at least ten times. The chain joins TRBV3-1 to TRBJ2-2; 9 bases map to TRBD1. CDR3 length: 18 residues. V was clipped by 0 bases and J by 1 base; unmatched bases: 6. Germline CDR1 reads LGHDT; CDR2 reads YNNKEL (reference sequence). The CDR3 spells CASSQDFVTGGNTGELFF. The DNA of the CDR3 is TGTGCCAGCAGCCAAGACTTCGTGACAGGGGGGAACACCGGGGAGCTGTTTTTT.

This clonotype was recorded at least ten times. This chain uses TRBV28 with TRBJ2-7, with 7 bases matching TRBD2. V trimming: 3 bases; J trimming: 0 bases; junction bases outside the gene matches: 8. From germline, CDR1 is MDHEN and CDR2 SYDVKM. This CDR3 spans 16 amino acids. The DNA for the CDR3 is TGTGCCAGCAGTTTGTCCACCGGGGGGAGCTCCTACGAGCAGTACTTC. Translating it yields CASSLSTGGSSYEQYF.

The sample holds many counts of this clonotype. The chain joins TRBV19 to TRBJ2-1, with 7 bases fitting TRBD2. In germline, CDR1 is LNHDA, CDR2 SQIVND (reference sequence). The CDR3 has 16 amino acids. V shed 5 bases, J shed 5 bases, and the junction held 12 bases outside the gene matches. The CDR3: CASSAIAGPRNNEQFF. DNA for the CDR3: TGTGCCAGTAGTGCCATAGCGGGCCCCAGGAACAATGAGCAGTTCTTC. Full variable domain (rest looked up from reference TRBV19 and TRBJ2-1): DGGITQSPKYLFRKEGQNVTLSCEQNLNHDAMYWYRQDPGQGLRLIYYSQIVNDFQKGDIAEGYSVSREKKESFPLTVTSAQKNPTAFYLCASSAIAGPRNNEQFFGPGTRLTVL.

The genes are TRBV7-2 and TRBJ2-7; 13 nucleotides agree with TRBD2. From germline, CDR1 is SGHTA and CDR2 FQGNSA. V lost 5 bases and J lost 8; bases outside the gene matches: 6. CDR3 size: 14 residues. CDR3 amino acids: CASSPGLAGVQQYF. The CDR3 DNA follows: TGTGCCAGCAGCCCCGGACTAGCGGGAGTCCAGCAGTACTTC. Supplemented by reference TRBV7-2 and TRBJ2-7, the full variable domain reads GAGVSQSPSNKVTEKGKDVELRCDPISGHTALYWYRQSLGQGLEFLIYFQGNSAPDKSGLPSDRFSAERTGGSVSTLTIQRTQQEDSAVYLCASSPGLAGVQQYFGPGTRLTVT.

This chain links TRBV11-3 with TRBJ1-2, with D unresolved. CDR1 is SGHNT and CDR2 is YENEEA in the germline V gene. V gave up 5 bases and J gave up 4 bases, with 11 bases separating them. The CDR3 consists of 13 residues. In DNA form, the CDR3 reads TGTGCCAGCAGCCTCGGGGAGATCTATGGCTACACCTTC. It is translated as CASSLGEIYGYTF.

The J gene is TRBJ2-5, the V gene TRBV4-1; TRBD1 might be the D (6 bases). Looked up from germline, CDR1 is MGHRA and CDR2 is YSYEKL. The germline V and J ends were trimmed by 0 bases and 3 bases, with 8 bases remaining between them. The CDR3 runs to 14 residues. The CDR3 sequence: CASSQDRTEETQYF. CDR3 in DNA: TGCGCCAGCAGCCAAGATCGGACAGAAGAGACCCAGTACTTC.

At least ten counts were recorded for this clonotype. The gene calls are TRBV6-2 or TRBV6-3 and TRBJ1-2; D uncertain. Trimming pared 5 bases from V and 3 bases from J, leaving 7 bases between. This CDR3 has 12 amino acids. Germline V gene lookup returns CDR1 MNHEY and CDR2 SVGEGT. Here the CDR3 reads CASSIPDYGYTF. The CDR3 bases are TGTGCCAGCAGTATCCCCGACTATGGCTACACCTTC.